These 29 T cell receptor beta chains share one sample of origin, sequenced in a study of blood T cell repertoires in COVID-19. Data came from immunoSEQ multiplex PCR; TCRdb stores just in-frame clones and leaves some out. The sample has a few hundred thousand clones, almost 85% seen once. The sequencing input was peripheral blood. The receptors stem from a woman in her sixties or seventies with COVID-19, enrolled during active disease.

This chain joins TRBV7-9 and TRBJ1-2, with 9 positions matching TRBD1. V trimming: 2 bases; J trimming: 4 bases; junction bases outside the gene matches: 8. CDR3 length: 16 amino acids. Germline V lookup: CDR1 SEHNR, CDR2 FQNEAQ (reference sequence). The CDR3 nucleotides are TGTGCCAGCAGCTTAACCGCCCCGACAGGGGGCTATGGCTACACCTTC. Translation gives CASSLTAPTGGYGYTF.

The chain recombines TRBV11-2 with TRBJ2-1, with TRBD1 identical over 8 bases. The V and J ends lost 6 bases and 6 bases, in that order; junction bases with no gene match: 4. This CDR3 contains 13 residues. CDR1 is SGHAT and CDR2 is FQNNGV in the germline V gene. DNA for the CDR3: TGTGCCAGCAGTCCCGACAGGGGCAATGAGCAGTTCTTC. It codes for CASSPDRGNEQFF.

With respect to this clone: The junction and the germline gene differ at one end; a read error may be behind it. CDR3 amino acids: CANSGSAIWFSEQFF. The CDR3 nucleotides read TGTGCCAACAGCGGGTCTGCTATTTGGTTTAGTGAGCAGTTCTTC. V gene TRBV9 combines with J gene TRBJ2-1, with D tentatively TRBD2 (6 bases). Germline V gives CDR1 SGDLS, CDR2 YYNGEE. The CDR3 sequence is 15 residues long.

The rearrangement uses TRBV19 and TRBJ2-2; no clear D. Germline V gives CDR1 LNHDA, CDR2 SQIVND (reference sequence). The CDR3 is 13 amino acids. V gave up 6 bases and J gave up 6 bases, with 11 bases separating them. DNA of the CDR3: TGTGCCAGTAGCCCCCTAGTCCCCGGGGAGCTGTTTTTT. This gives the protein CASSPLVPGELFF.

The rearrangement joins TRBV5-6 to TRBJ1-6; 10 bases are a match to TRBD1. Germline lookup yields CDR1 SGHDT and CDR2 YYEEEE. V was clipped by 3 bases and J by 7 bases; unmatched bases: 4. This CDR3 comprises 15 residues. The CDR3 is CASSWTGGNNSPLHF. The DNA for the CDR3 is TGTGCCAGCAGCTGGACAGGGGGGAACAATTCACCCCTCCACTTT.

The chain is built from TRBV5-1 and TRBJ1-4; a possible D gene is TRBD1 (5 bases). This CDR3 contains 19 residues. The V end was cut by 2 bases, the J end by 6 bases, with 26 bases between. Looked up from germline, CDR1 is SGHRS and CDR2 is YFSETQ. The CDR3 region is CASSFGPPRNGAADEKLFF. The CDR3, as DNA: TGCGCCAGCAGCTTTGGACCCCCAAGGAATGGGGCGGCGGATGAAAAACTGTTTTTT.

This chain joins TRBV27 and TRBJ1-6; D gene unclear. Germline assignment: CDR1 MNHEY and CDR2 SMNVEV (reference sequence). V was pared by 2 bases and J by 2 bases, with 7 bases between. The CDR3 spans 15 residues. The CDR3 loop reads CASSLGGTYNSPLHF. The CDR3, as DNA: TGTGCCAGCAGTTTAGGAGGGACCTATAATTCACCCCTCCACTTT.

The chain links TRBV6-2 or TRBV6-3 to TRBJ1-5; no firm D call. V gave up 6 bases and J gave up 0 bases, with 12 bases separating them. Germline V CDR1 and CDR2: MNHEY, SVGEGT. This CDR3 spans 15 amino acids. The CDR3 region is CASSQEAYSNQPQHF. For the CDR3, the DNA is TGTGCCAGCAGCCAGGAGGCTTATAGCAATCAGCCCCAGCATTTT.

The genes are TRBV6-5 and TRBJ1-1, with 7 nucleotides matching TRBD1. This CDR3 region has 15 residues. Trimming removed 2 bases from V and 0 bases from J; junction bases left unmatched: 3. The V gene's germline CDR1 is MNHEY and CDR2 SVGAGI. Here the CDR3 DNA reads TGTGCCAGCAGTTACGCCCAGGGGGTGAACACTGAAGCTTTCTTT. Translating gives CASSYAQGVNTEAFF.

In DNA form, the CDR3 reads TGTGCCAGTAGCGGGAGGAAGACTGCCCGAATGGGGACTAACTATGGCTACACCTTC. Protein sequence: CASSGRKTARMGTNYGYTF. J is TRBJ1-2 and V is TRBV19, with unresolved D. V lost 6 bases, J lost 0 bases, and 26 bases lay in between. The CDR3 covers 19 residues. From germline, CDR1 is LNHDA and CDR2 SQIVND (reference sequence).

The chain couples TRBV3-1 (or the pseudogene TRBV3-2) to TRBJ2-7; possible D gene TRBD2, 7 bases. V was shortened by 0 bases and J by 6 bases, with 12 bases between the two germline ends. Germline V lookup: CDR1 LGHDT, CDR2 YNNKEL (reference sequence). This CDR3 spans 14 amino acids. The CDR3 region is CASSQDSGGREQYF. CDR3 DNA: TGTGCCAGCAGCCAAGATTCGGGGGGCCGCGAGCAGTACTTC.

The chain employs TRBV27 and TRBJ1-2; the match to TRBD1 covers 7 bases. With 4 bases clipped from V and 5 bases from J, the junction kept 4 bases outside the gene matches. This CDR3 region has 13 residues. The germline gives CDR1 MNHEY, CDR2 SMNVEV (reference sequence). CDR3: CASSWDSSYGYTF. In DNA form, the CDR3 reads TGTGCCAGCAGTTGGGACAGCTCATATGGCTACACCTTC.

The chain couples TRBV5-1 to TRBJ1-2; no clear D. The CDR3 totals 14 residues. Between the trimmed V and J ends, which lost 0 bases and 7 bases, there was a span of 13 bases. Germline loops: CDR1 SGHRS, CDR2 YFSETQ. The chain's CDR3 is CASSLAVVSGGYTF. The CDR3 coding sequence is TGCGCCAGCAGCTTGGCGGTTGTATCGGGTGGCTACACCTTC.

This sequence joins TRBV6-2 or TRBV6-3 and TRBJ2-4, with TRBD2 identical over 7 bases. CDR3 length: 13 amino acids. The germline gives CDR1 MNHEY, CDR2 SVGEGT. The J segment lost 7 bases and the V segment lost 6 bases, leaving 6 bases of the junction unmatched. The CDR3 DNA reads TGTGCCAGCAGCTCATTGGGGGGGAACATTCAGTACTTC. It is translated as CASSSLGGNIQYF.

This clone turned up a few times. V and J are TRBV20-1 and TRBJ2-7, with 7 bases aligning to TRBD2. V was pared by 2 bases and J by 5 bases, with 0 bases of the junction left unmatched. The germline V gene has CDR1 DFQATT and CDR2 SNEGSKA (reference sequence). This CDR3 is 11 amino acids long. The CDR3 DNA follows: TGCAGTGCTAGACGGGGGGACGAGCAGTACTTC. Translation: CSARRGDEQYF.

The rearrangement joins TRBV2 to TRBJ2-7, with 7 bases aligning to TRBD1. Germline V gene data show CDR1 as SNHLY and CDR2 as FYNNEI. V was clipped by 6 bases and J by 6 bases; unmatched bases: 11. This CDR3 has 14 amino acids. The CDR3 bases are TGTGCCAGCAGCTCGACAGGGTTCGGCGGCGAGCAGTACTTC. It codes for CASSSTGFGGEQYF.

The genes are TRBV6-5 and TRBJ1-5; tentatively, D is TRBD1 (5 bases). Trimming cost V 4 bases and J 7 bases, with 17 bases left between them. Germline V gene sequence: CDR1 MNHEY, CDR2 SVGAGI. The CDR3 is 15 amino acids. Here the CDR3 DNA reads TGTGCCAGCAGTTCCGGAGGAGGGACGGTCCAGCCCCAGCATTTT. It specifies CASSSGGGTVQPQHF.

CDR3 sequence: CASSPLDRERAYGYTF. Here the CDR3 DNA reads TGTGCCAGCAGCCCATTGGACAGGGAGCGGGCCTATGGCTACACCTTC. This sequence joins TRBV7-2 and TRBJ1-2; 8 bases agree with TRBD1. The CDR3 covers 16 residues. CDR1 and CDR2 from the germline V gene are SGHTA and FQGNSA. Trimming at V came to 5 bases and at J to 4 bases, leaving 12 bases not matched to a gene.

This clone was recorded only once. The CDR3 sequence: CAIGLLDSYEQYF. The DNA of the CDR3 is TGTGCCATCGGGCTCCTCGATTCCTACGAGCAGTACTTC. The genes are TRBV10-3 and TRBJ2-7; D is uncertain. Trimming removed 8 bases from V and 1 base from J, with 12 bases in between. The germline CDR1 and CDR2 sequences are ENHRY and SYGVKD. The CDR3 extends over 13 amino acids.

The chain employs TRBV19 and TRBJ1-4; the D gene is possibly TRBD1 (5 bases). From germline, CDR1 is LNHDA and CDR2 SQIVND (reference sequence). V lost 7 bases, J lost 7 bases, and 22 bases lay in between. CDR3 length: 16 residues. CDR3: CASTTIGRTPFEKLFF. The CDR3 DNA sequence: TGTGCCAGTACCACAATAGGTCGGACACCGTTTGAAAAACTGTTTTTT.

This rearrangement joins TRBV7-9 to TRBJ1-5, with a tentative D call TRBD1 (5 bases). CDR3 length equals 15 residues. Germline assignment: CDR1 SEHNR and CDR2 FQNEAQ (reference sequence). Between the trimmed V and J ends, which lost 3 bases and 6 bases, there was a span of 15 bases. CDR3 in amino acids: CASSFVPGDGQPQHF. The CDR3, as DNA: TGTGCCAGCAGCTTCGTCCCGGGGGATGGTCAGCCCCAGCATTTT.

This clone appeared a single time. The J gene is TRBJ2-7, the V gene TRBV11-3; D unresolved. V dropped 1 base and J dropped 0 bases, with 7 bases sitting between them. This CDR3 comprises 14 residues. Looked up from germline, CDR1 is SGHNT and CDR2 is YENEEA. The CDR3 DNA follows: TGTGCCAGCAGCTTAGGAGCTAGCTCCTACGAGCAGTACTTC. Translation gives CASSLGASSYEQYF.

The chain uses TRBV6-6 and TRBJ1-6; weak D call: TRBD1 (6 bases). The ends were cut back, 6 bases at V and 17 bases at J, with 17 bases in the middle. Germline lookup yields CDR1 MNHNY and CDR2 SVGAGI (reference sequence). There are 12 residues in the CDR3. This chain's CDR3 is CASSQAGAGFHF. The CDR3 DNA reads TGTGCCAGCAGCCAGGCGGGGGCCGGGTTCCACTTT.

The chain carries TRBV18 and TRBJ2-5, with D perhaps TRBD1 (5 bases). Deletions cut 4 bases from V and 3 bases from J, with 9 bases between. Looked up from germline, CDR1 is KGHSH and CDR2 is LQKENI. CDR3 length: 13 residues. The CDR3 DNA follows: TGTGCCAGCTCACGACAGAAAGAAGAGACCCAGTACTTC. Its protein product is CASSRQKEETQYF.

This clone was found once. The chain employs TRBV7-2 and TRBJ1-1, with a possible D match to TRBD1 (6 bases). V lost 11 bases to trimming and J lost 4 bases, with 20 bases between them. Germline V lookup: CDR1 SGHTA, CDR2 FQGNSA. The CDR3 loop spans 14 amino acids. The CDR3 is CASTQGTRGTEAFF. The DNA of the CDR3 is TGTGCCTCGACGCAGGGGACTAGAGGCACTGAAGCTTTCTTT. Full variable domain (missing parts from reference TRBV7-2 and TRBJ1-1): GAGVSQSPSNKVTEKGKDVELRCDPISGHTALYWYRQSLGQGLEFLIYFQGNSAPDKSGLPSDRFSAERTGGSVSTLTIQRTQQEDSAVYLCASTQGTRGTEAFFGQGTRLTVV.

This clone was seen a handful of times. The chain links TRBV5-1 to TRBJ1-2; TRBD1 matches 8 bases. The germline CDR1 and CDR2 sequences are SGHRS and YFSETQ. The CDR3 consists of 13 residues. V lost 5 bases to trimming and J lost 4 bases; unmatched junction nucleotides: 4. CDR3 sequence reads: CASRDRDSYGYTF. CDR3 DNA: TGCGCCAGCAGGGACAGGGACAGCTATGGCTACACCTTC.

This chain links TRBV3-1 (or the pseudogene TRBV3-2) with TRBJ2-4, with D perhaps TRBD1 (6 bases). The germline V and J ends were trimmed by 3 bases and 8 bases, with 11 bases remaining between them. This CDR3 is 13 amino acids long. CDR1 and CDR2 (germline): LGHDT, YNNKEL (reference sequence). The CDR3 sequence is CASSQGARDIQYF. The CDR3 bases are TGTGCCAGCAGCCAGGGGGCCCGAGACATTCAGTACTTC.

This clone was observed a handful of times. The chain is built from TRBV5-5 and TRBJ1-2, with 11 bases that match TRBD1. The CDR3 is made up of 14 amino acids. The germline V gene encodes CDR1 SGHKS and CDR2 YYEKEE (reference sequence). Unmatched junction bases numbered 4, after V lost 4 bases and J lost 5 bases. In DNA, the CDR3 is TGTGCCAGCAGCATTGGACAGGGGGCTTATGGCTACACCTTC. Translated: CASSIGQGAYGYTF.

The gene calls are TRBV10-3 and TRBJ1-2; no clear D. CDR3 length: 15 amino acids. Trimming shortened V by 4 bases and J by 1 base, and 13 bases separated the two germline ends. Germline V gene sequence: CDR1 ENHRY, CDR2 SYGVKD. The CDR3 reads CAISGQKSLNYGYTF. In DNA, the CDR3 is TGTGCCATCAGTGGTCAGAAGTCCCTTAACTATGGCTACACCTTC.